What follows are 8 T cell receptor beta chains derived from one specimen sequenced in a study of immune cell composition in non-small cell lung cancer. Data came from immunoSEQ multiplex PCR; TCRdb stores just in-frame clones and leaves some out. The table has approximately 3,000 clones, 65% to 80% seen once; the top ten hold 4.4%. Sequencing was carried out using lung tumor tissue. The source of these receptors is a human donor with non-small cell lung cancer.

This chain uses TRBV5-1 with TRBJ2-3; D possibly corresponds to TRBD1 (5 bases). V was pared by 2 bases and J by 6 bases, with 10 bases between. The CDR3 runs 13 residues. CDR1 and CDR2 from the germline V gene are SGHRS and YFSETQ. The CDR3 sequence: CASSFQGEDTQYF. DNA of the CDR3: TGCGCCAGCAGCTTTCAGGGTGAGGATACGCAGTATTTT.

The CDR3 here is CASSWGQPLYEQYF. The CDR3 DNA reads TGTGCCAGCAGCTGGGGACAGCCGCTCTACGAGCAGTACTTC. The V gene is TRBV7-8, the J gene TRBJ2-7; 7 bases align to TRBD1. CDR1 and CDR2 (germline): SGHVS, FQNEAQ. The trim removed 4 bases at V and 3 bases at J, leaving 6 bases unmatched. The CDR3 sequence is 14 residues long.

V usage is TRBV5-4 and J usage is TRBJ2-3; 9 bases fit TRBD2. CDR3 length equals 15 residues. Germline V gives CDR1 SGHNT, CDR2 YYREEE (reference sequence). V was pared by 4 bases and J by 4 bases, with 7 bases of the junction left unmatched. DNA for the CDR3: TGTGCCAGCAGCGGGCGGGGGGGCATCCCAGATACGCAGTATTTT. The encoded protein is CASSGRGGIPDTQYF.

By sample fraction, this clone is large (0.1 to 1%). The chain employs TRBV5-6 and TRBJ2-7; 8 positions agree with TRBD1. Per germline, CDR1 SGHDT and CDR2 YYEEEE. J lost 3 bases, V lost 4 bases, and 12 bases had no gene match. The CDR3 length is 16 residues. DNA of the CDR3: TGTGCCAGCAGCCGCTTTTTCCAGACAGGGGACTACGAGCAGTACTTC. Amino acids: CASSRFFQTGDYEQYF.

The rearrangement uses TRBV6-6 and TRBJ1-4; 7 nucleotides agree with TRBD1. V shed 0 bases and J 7 bases; nucleotides not matched to a gene: 8. The germline V gene encodes CDR1 MNHNY and CDR2 SVGAGI (reference sequence). The CDR3 is 16 amino acids. The CDR3 region is CASSYSFGQGGEKLFF. For the CDR3, the DNA is TGTGCCAGCAGTTACTCTTTCGGGCAGGGGGGTGAAAAACTGTTTTTT.

This sequence joins TRBV2 and TRBJ2-4; D possibly corresponds to TRBD1 (5 bases). Germline V CDR1 and CDR2: SNHLY, FYNNEI. The V gene lost 8 bases and the J gene lost 0 bases, with 11 bases spanning the gap. The CDR3 runs 14 residues. CDR3 bases: TGTGCCAGCGGGCAGGGCTTAGCCAAAAACATTCAGTACTTC. It codes for CASGQGLAKNIQYF. Together with reference TRBV2 and TRBJ2-4, the CDR3 gives the full variable domain: EPEVTQTPSHQVTQMGQEVILRCVPISNHLYFYWYRQILGQKVEFLVSFYNNEISEKSEIFDDQFSVERPDGSNFTLKIRSTKLEDSAMYFCASGQGLAKNIQYFGAGTRLSVL.

The chain combines TRBV28 with TRBJ2-7, with TRBD1 matching over 8 bases. The J segment lost 2 bases and the V segment lost 3 bases, leaving 3 bases of the junction unmatched. The CDR3 has 14 residues. Germline CDR1 and CDR2: MDHEN and SYDVKM. For the CDR3, the DNA is TGTGCCAGCAGTTTTCCGGACAGGGCCTACGAGCAGTACTTC. The encoded protein is CASSFPDRAYEQYF.

The chain combines TRBV28 with TRBJ2-7, with TRBD2 matching 7 bases. The CDR3 sequence is 17 residues long. With 7 bases clipped from V and 2 bases from J, the junction kept 17 bases outside the gene matches. The germline gives CDR1 MDHEN, CDR2 SYDVKM. The CDR3 region is CASTSFFEERGAYEQYF. The DNA of the CDR3 is TGTGCCAGCACCTCTTTTTTCGAGGAGCGGGGCGCCTACGAGCAGTACTTC.